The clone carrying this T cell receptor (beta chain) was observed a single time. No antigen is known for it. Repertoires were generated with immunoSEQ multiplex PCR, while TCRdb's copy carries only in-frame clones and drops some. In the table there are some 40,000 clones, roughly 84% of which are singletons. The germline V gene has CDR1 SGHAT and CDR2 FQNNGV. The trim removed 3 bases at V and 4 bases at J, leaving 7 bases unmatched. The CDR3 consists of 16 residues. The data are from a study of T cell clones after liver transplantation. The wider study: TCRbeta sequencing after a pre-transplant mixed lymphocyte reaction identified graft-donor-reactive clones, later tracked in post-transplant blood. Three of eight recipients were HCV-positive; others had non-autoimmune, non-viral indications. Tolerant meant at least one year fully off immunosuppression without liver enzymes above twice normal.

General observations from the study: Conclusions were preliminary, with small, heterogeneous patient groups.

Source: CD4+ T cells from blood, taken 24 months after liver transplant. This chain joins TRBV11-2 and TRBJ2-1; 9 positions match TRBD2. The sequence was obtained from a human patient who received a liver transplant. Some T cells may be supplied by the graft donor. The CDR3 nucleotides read TGTGCCAGCAGCTTGATGATGCGGGGGGGTTACAATGAGCAGTTCTTC. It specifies CASSLMMRGGYNEQFF.